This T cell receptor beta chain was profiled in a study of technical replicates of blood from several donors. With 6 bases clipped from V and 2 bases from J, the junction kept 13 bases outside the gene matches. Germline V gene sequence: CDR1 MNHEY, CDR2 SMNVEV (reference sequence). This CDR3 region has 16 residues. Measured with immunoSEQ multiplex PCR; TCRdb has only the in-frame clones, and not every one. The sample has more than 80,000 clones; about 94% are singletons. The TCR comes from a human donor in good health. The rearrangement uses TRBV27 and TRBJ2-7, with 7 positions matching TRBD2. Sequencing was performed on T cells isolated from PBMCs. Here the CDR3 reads CASSLRGLREAYEQYF. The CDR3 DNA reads TGTGCCAGCAGCCTCCGGGGCCTCCGGGAGGCCTACGAGCAGTACTTC.